This TCR beta chain comes out of a study of cytomegalovirus exposure and HLA in healthy donors (TCRdb year 2017). For the wider study: In an earlier analysis of several hundred of the donors, 276 Gb of sequence data and 90 million to 120 million unique TCR beta sequences from roughly 180 million T cells were reported. An early release that covered approximately 600 HLA-typed donors contained about 300 gigabases of sequencing data and tens of millions of unique TCR sequences. The genetic ancestry cluster associated with self-reported Caucasian donors included roughly 84% of the approximately 410 genotyped donors. The study was designed to test whether signatures of past pathogen exposure could be identified by cataloging public T cell receptors. Using immunosequencing, the study profiled T cell repertoires from 666 subjects and related those repertoires to cytomegalovirus serostatus. A separate validation cohort of roughly 130 different subjects was used in addition to the approximately 700-subject first cohort. High-throughput TCR immunosequencing, statistical association of individual TCRs with disease status, and machine learning were combined to predict cytomegalovirus infection status. A later analysis re-analyzed previously published TCR beta repertoires from 650 to 800 donors and added high-resolution HLA genotyping to study TCR occurrence patterns. In the later analysis, no new phenotypic data were used to find candidate immune exposures; instead, reliance was placed on TCR beta sequences and their occurrence across donors. An earlier analysis of some 500 of the donors used high-throughput TCR beta sequencing to judge whether each TCR beta V gene segment behaved as functional or pseudogenic. Donor age, sex, ethnicity and CMV serostatus were compiled alongside the repertoire data. In a later genetic analysis, genome-wide SNP genotypes for about three fifths of the roughly 670 donors were used, and that subset was treated as a discovery cohort. All discovery cohort repertoires had been generated using a single sequencing platform. HLA typing covered class I and class II loci at four-digit resolution. Typing coverage differed by locus: A, B, C, DRB1 and DQB1 were typed in about 620-640 donors, DQA1 in roughly 510, DPA1 in 600 to 610, and DPB1 in just under 490. A handful of DR-DQ haplotypes were handled as single units for association and clustering because linkage in the cohort was strong. Across under 500 genotyped donors of the cohort, an average of about 240,000 unique TCR beta nucleotide sequences per donor were sequenced, and roughly 20% of those sequences were non-productive.

Note on this clone: Its antigen remains unidentified. The sample holds no much larger clone one base away, and base qualities are not on file.

The cohort comprised approximately 700 healthy bone marrow donors. Cohort members were all nominally healthy when sampled, although unrecorded immune exposures were likely present. The donor tested CMV seronegative and was one of the 352 seronegative cohort members. Every donor gave a peripheral blood sample, and the peripheral blood mononuclear cells from that sample were used for TCR beta sequencing. Genomic DNA extraction from the blood cell samples was performed with the Qiagen DNeasy Blood Extraction Kit. Libraries were built with the immunoSEQ multiplex PCR assay. For the multiplex PCR, a mixture combining 60 forward primers for TCR Vbeta segments and 13 reverse primers for TCR Jbeta segments was used. The CDR3 region of rearranged TCR beta genes was amplified from genomic DNA with a multiplex PCR assay. The amplified TCR beta libraries were sequenced on the Illumina HiSeq System as 87-base-pair reads. The original pipeline was this. Across the roughly 670 repertoires, a later analysis counted 60 million to 90 million unique TCR beta chains, roughly 11 million of which were shared by at least two donors. A nearest-neighbor algorithm error-corrected the raw reads and collapsed the reads into unique sequences, merging closely related sequences to remove PCR and sequencing errors. CDR3 sequences were aligned to IMGT reference sequences to assign V, D and J gene segments. For a sequence to be retained, at least a six-nucleotide match to both a V gene segment and a J gene segment was required. Rearrangements were called productive when the CDR3 lacked stop codons and stayed in frame with V and J; all others were non-productive. Following IMGT convention, CDR3 was defined as the stretch from the second conserved V-encoded cysteine up to the conserved J-encoded phenylalanine. In an earlier analysis of 550 to 650 of the donors, sequences lacking an unambiguous match to a single V gene segment were excluded. In an earlier analysis of some 590 of the donors, a V segment was called functional when productive rearrangements were above 56.7%, and segregating when the standard deviation between donors exceeded 5%. A statistical classification framework was built to diagnose cytomegalovirus status from the catalog of TCR beta chain sequences. In a later analysis, TCR nucleotide sequences were compared against IMGT/GENE-DB human TR gene sequences so that V and J genes could be assigned. Using the TCRdist pipeline, a later analysis assigned CDR3 sequences along with most-parsimonious VDJ recombination scenarios. In a later analysis, every TCR beta chain was defined by the combination of its CDR3 amino acid sequence and its V-gene family, and reads without a unique V-gene family were dropped. As a way to deal with suspected cross-contamination and a sequencing artifact, a later analysis dropped approximately 590 nucleotide sequences that were highly shared and had low generation probability. A later analysis calculated a clonal expansion index for each public chain from normalized within-repertoire ranks of inferred template counts. A later analysis computed generation probabilities with a VDJ recombination model fitted to out-of-frame rearrangements, and checked the results against IGoR. In a later analysis, TCR-TCR, TCR-HLA and TCR-CMV co-occurrence was scored with hypergeometric tests, and a repertoire-size bias correction was applied to TCR pairs. In a later analysis, false discovery rates were estimated by permuting HLA or CMV assignments 20 times. A later analysis grouped co-occurring TCRs with DBSCAN, adding TCRdist sequence similarity when clustering within HLA-allele-positive subsets. Repertoires with fewer than 30,000 or more than 120,000 public chains were left out of co-occurrence clustering, as were five repertoires with anomalous nucleotide sharing. TCRdb mirrors the immuneACCESS table, restricted to in-frame sequences. Some clones are absent from its copies; in checked studies, under half trace to an unresolved V gene, and the reason for the others is unknown. V and J calls and clone size come straight from that table; D and trimming were deduced from the DNA. The sample data list around 110,000 clones, and about two thirds of these were observed just once. Together, the top ten hold less than 3% of the sample.

On the study overall, not on this receptor specifically: The study listed 150 to 200 TCR beta chains as associated with cytomegalovirus. Roughly uniform sequencing depth across donors was assumed in presence/absence analyses, although this assumption may not hold. Compared with equally common non-associated chains, HLA-associated TCR beta chains in a later analysis were more clonally expanded and had lower generation probabilities. Immune exposure information for the cohort was limited to CMV serostatus. A later analysis associated 17,000 or so TCR beta sequences with specific HLA alleles at a false discovery rate of 0.05. A group of highly shared sequence variants was considered likely to be a technical artifact of the sequencing pipeline. The cohort was sequenced for TCR beta chains only, and without alpha or paired-chain data the features that could be detected were limited. A further reported finding was that TCR beta sequences accurately predicted the HLA-A and HLA-B alleles for most subjects in the first cohort. A later analysis reported that several top co-occurrence clusters appeared linked to parvovirus B19, influenza, CMV and Epstein-Barr virus. Some IMGT-functional V segments, including TRBV6-2 and TRBV6-3, could not be distinguished by the 87-base-pair reads and were therefore excluded. V-gene and J-gene trimming of TCR beta chains was associated with a missense DCLRE1C variant in a later genetic analysis, and the association was replicated in an independent cohort. Broadly in line with IMGT annotations, most TCR beta V segments showed up in productive rearrangements about 87% or about 30% of the time in an earlier analysis of about 500 of the donors. According to a later genetic analysis, donors in an Asian-associated ancestry cluster had fewer N-insertions in productive TCRs than the approximately 630-donor mean. According to a later analysis, most CMV-associated TCR beta chains appeared to be HLA-restricted, and the HLA associations seemed to be driven largely by CMV exposure. Linkage disequilibrium might explain the correlated functional status among segregating V segments, but an unknown experimental factor could not be ruled out. The classifier was reported to diagnose cytomegalovirus status with high specificity and sensitivity in both the original cohort and the validation cohort. The earlier analysis of 587 of the donors excluded seventeen rarely observed V segments, including chromosome 9 orphons, because counts were too low. In vitro tests confirmed that a few of the cytomegalovirus-associated TCR beta chains recognize cytomegalovirus antigens. In a later analysis, the rate of TCR association differed among HLA loci, with DRB1 alleles having the most associated TCRs and HLA-C alleles having the fewest. Most TCR sequences were observed very rarely across donors, whereas some public TCRs were present in many individuals. According to the authors, the approach could potentially be generalized to other disease states and immunological phenotypes. Because HLA typing was unavailable for some donors at each locus, only the typed subset was used in association tests. Assigning TCR associations to individual alleles was difficult when HLA alleles, especially DR and DQ, strongly co-occurred.

The CDR3, cysteine through phenylalanine, is 15 amino acids long. Kept here is only the CDR3 DNA, which spans 45 bases and is read in frame from base 1. Via the germline V gene, CDR1 is MNHEY and CDR2 SVGAGI. V and J are trimmed by 2 bases and 6 bases, and the gene matches miss 8 bases of the junction. The chain is assembled from TRBV6-5 and TRBJ1-2; 8 nucleotides in the junction match TRBD1. This TCR was recovered from a female donor in good health and CMV-seronegative. The sample comprised PBMCs. CDR3 region: CASSYQPDRANGYTF. DNA sequence: TGTGCCAGCAGTTACCAACCGGACAGGGCTAATGGCTACACCTTC.